A single sample gave rise to the 21 T cell receptor beta chains below, sequenced in a study of T cell responses to AZD1222 COVID-19 vaccine. The repertoire was sequenced with immunoSEQ multiplex PCR; TCRdb's copy has only in-frame clones and lacks some. This table holds about 150,000 clones, approximately 93% found once. Sequenced here: peripheral blood, sampled 28 days after the second AZD1222 dose. Source of these receptors: an adult who received the AZD1222 COVID-19 vaccine.

This clone was seen more than once but under ten times. The chain has TRBV13 and TRBJ1-6, with 7 bases identical to TRBD1. V lost 6 bases, J lost 3 bases, and 8 bases stayed unmatched. This CDR3 is 16 amino acids long. Germline V CDR1 and CDR2: PRHDT, FYEKMQ (reference sequence). CDR3 nucleotides: TGTGCCAGCAGTCCCGTCGACAGGGACTATAATTCACCCCTCCACTTT. The encoded protein is CASSPVDRDYNSPLHF.

For this clone: At one of its ends the junction is not consistent with the germline gene, which may arise from a read error. The chain is built from TRBV7-7 and TRBJ2-5; D ambiguous. Germline V CDR1 and CDR2: SSHAT, FNYEAQ (reference sequence). The CDR3 contains 14 residues. CDR3 sequence: CASSPGLTQETQYF. The CDR3 nucleotides are TGTGCTAGCAGCCCCGGATTAACCCAAGAGACCCAGTACTTC.

This CDR3 is CASSIQQGANQETQYF. In DNA, the CDR3 is TGTGCCAGTAGTATTCAACAGGGGGCAAACCAAGAGACCCAGTACTTC. V usage is TRBV19 and J usage is TRBJ2-5; TRBD1 agrees at 9 bases. Looked up from germline, CDR1 is LNHDA and CDR2 is SQIVND (reference sequence). The CDR3 length is 16 residues. Trimming cost V 3 bases and J 0 bases; bases outside gene matches: 5.

The chain joins TRBV7-9 to TRBJ1-4, with a possible D match to TRBD1 (5 bases). The germline CDR1 and CDR2 sequences are SEHNR and FQNEAQ (reference sequence). The CDR3 consists of 15 residues. V was cut by 1 base and J by 7 bases, with 13 bases left in between. This chain's CDR3 is CASSLEGAQREKLFF. CDR3 DNA sequence: TGTGCCAGCAGCTTAGAAGGGGCGCAACGTGAAAAACTGTTTTTT.

The CDR3 region has the DNA TGTGCCAGCAGCCCAGGGACGGTGGCGAACACCGGGGAGCTGTTTTTT. Protein product: CASSPGTVANTGELFF. The rearrangement links TRBV7-9 to TRBJ2-2, with D perhaps being TRBD1 or TRBD2 (5 bases each). V was pared by 5 bases and J by 0 bases, with 13 bases between. This CDR3 is built from 16 residues. Germline CDR1 is SEHNR and CDR2 is FQNEAQ (reference sequence).

The CDR3 DNA follows: TGTGCCAGCCAACCTGGCAGGGTTTCACCCCTCCACTTT. Translating it yields CASQPGRVSPLHF. The chain combines TRBV28 with TRBJ1-6; D is perhaps TRBD1 (5 bases). Trimming took 8 bases from V and 9 from J, leaving 14 bases between them. The CDR3 spans 13 residues. Germline V gene data show CDR1 as MDHEN and CDR2 as SYDVKM.

The chain joins TRBV2 to TRBJ2-7; 14 positions match TRBD2. CDR3 length equals 14 residues. Looked up from germline, CDR1 is SNHLY and CDR2 is FYNNEI. After removal of 7 bases from V and 3 bases from J, the junction contained 2 bases not matched to a gene. The CDR3 region has the DNA TGTGCCAGCATAGGGACTAGCGGGGGCTACGAGCAGTACTTC. Encoded protein: CASIGTSGGYEQYF.

The chain uses TRBV19 and TRBJ2-3, with D possibly TRBD2 on 5 matching bases. V was trimmed by 1 base and J by 1 base, leaving 9 bases between them. The CDR3 is 15 residues long. The germline gives CDR1 LNHDA, CDR2 SQIVND (reference sequence). CDR3 DNA: TGTGCCAGTAGTATAGGAGGGTACGGCACAGATACGCAGTATTTT. This gives the protein CASSIGGYGTDTQYF.

On this clone: One end of the junction does not line up with germline, which may come from a read error. The chain is built from TRBV29-1 and TRBJ2-4; either TRBD1 or TRBD2 may supply D (5 bases each). The length of the CDR3 is 11 residues. Germline V gene sequence: CDR1 SQVTM, CDR2 ANQGSEA. Here the CDR3 reads CSVEENGTPHF. The CDR3 nucleotides read TGCAGCGTTGAAGAAAACGGGACCCCCCACTTC.

V is TRBV5-4 and J is TRBJ2-7; 9 positions match TRBD1. This CDR3 has 15 amino acids. Looked up from germline, CDR1 is SGHNT and CDR2 is YYREEE (reference sequence). The V segment lost 1 base and the J segment 4 bases; nucleotides outside the gene matches: 6. The CDR3 DNA follows: TGTGCCAGCAGCTTGCCGGGACAGGGTCAATACGAGCAGTACTTC. This translates into CASSLPGQGQYEQYF.

V usage is TRBV11-2 and J usage is TRBJ1-3; D gene ambiguous. Looked up from germline, CDR1 is SGHAT and CDR2 is FQNNGV. This CDR3 contains 19 residues. V lost 0 bases and J lost 6, with 24 bases in between. The CDR3 nucleotides read TGTGCCAGCAGCTTAGAAAGGATTGAGGTTACCCCTGCCCAAAACACCATATATTTT. Its protein is CASSLERIEVTPAQNTIYF.

This clone was counted between two and nine times. The chain joins TRBV28 to TRBJ2-7; D is undetermined. Germline CDR1 and CDR2: MDHEN and SYDVKM. The CDR3 is 13 amino acids. Trimming took 2 bases from V and 7 from J, leaving 12 bases between them. The DNA of the CDR3 is TGTGCCAGCAGTTTACCCGGGCCCGGGGAGCAGTACTTC. Translating it yields CASSLPGPGEQYF.

The chain carries TRBV7-9 and TRBJ2-7; D not resolved. V was clipped by 5 bases and J by 6 bases, with 11 bases between them. The CDR3 runs to 12 residues. The V gene's germline CDR1 is SEHNR and CDR2 FQNEAQ (reference sequence). The CDR3 nucleotides are TGTGCCAGCAGCCCGGGTAGTGGCGAGCAGTACTTC. Encoded protein: CASSPGSGEQYF.

The chain carries TRBV7-9 and TRBJ2-2; the match to TRBD1 covers 7 bases. The CDR3 has 16 residues. Germline lookup yields CDR1 SEHNR and CDR2 FQNEAQ (reference sequence). Germline trimming cut 4 bases from V and 4 bases from J; bases unmatched to any gene: 9. This CDR3 is CASSSARGHVTGELFF. CDR3 sequence (DNA): TGTGCCAGCAGCTCCGCAAGGGGGCATGTCACCGGGGAGCTGTTTTTT.

This clone was found once. The chain links TRBV19 to TRBJ2-4, with D unresolved. The CDR3 totals 16 residues. From germline, CDR1 is LNHDA and CDR2 SQIVND (reference sequence). Trimming left V 6 bases short and J 0 bases short, with 15 bases between. As DNA, the CDR3 is TGTGCCAGTAGCCCCCATTTCTTAGTAGCCAAAAACATTCAGTACTTC. Its translation is CASSPHFLVAKNIQYF.

The V and J genes are TRBV28 and TRBJ1-4; D is unresolved. Trimming removed 8 bases from V and 1 base from J, with 14 bases in between. The CDR3 runs to 15 residues. Germline lookup yields CDR1 MDHEN and CDR2 SYDVKM. The CDR3 region has the DNA TGTGCCAGCCTTCCTTCAGGTCTAACTAATGAAAAACTGTTTTTT. Translated, it gives CASLPSGLTNEKLFF.

This clone has a single count. The CDR3 reads CASEGLTAGSPLHF. The CDR3, as DNA: TGTGCCAGCGAGGGACTGACGGCTGGTTCACCCCTCCACTTT. This chain connects TRBV6-6 to TRBJ1-6; weak D call: TRBD1 (5 bases). Germline V gene sequence: CDR1 MNHNY, CDR2 SVGAGI (reference sequence). The CDR3 is made up of 14 amino acids. The V end lost 8 bases, the J end lost 9 bases, and 17 bases lay between the germline ends.

The V gene is TRBV7-9, the J gene TRBJ2-3; TRBD2 matches 9 bases. CDR1 and CDR2 from the germline V gene are SEHNR and FQNEAQ (reference sequence). V gave up 5 bases and J gave up 4 bases; unmatched junction bases: 13. There are 17 residues in the CDR3. CDR3 DNA sequence: TGTGCCAGCAGCCCCCCCCTGCGGCGGGAGGGCCCAGATACGCAGTATTTT. Translating gives CASSPPLRREGPDTQYF.

V is TRBV5-1 and J is TRBJ2-1, with 8 bases that match TRBD1. Germline assignment: CDR1 SGHRS and CDR2 YFSETQ. V shed 3 bases, J shed 2 bases, and the junction held 1 base outside the gene matches. The CDR3 totals 14 residues. The CDR3 protein is CASSSDRAYNEQFF. In DNA, the CDR3 is TGCGCCAGCAGCTCGGACAGGGCCTACAATGAGCAGTTCTTC.

The rearrangement uses TRBV5-4 and TRBJ2-1; 9 bases agree with TRBD2. Trimming cost V 0 bases and J 10 bases; bases outside gene matches: 8. This CDR3 is built from 15 residues. CDR1 SGHNT and CDR2 YYREEE come from the germline V gene (reference sequence). The CDR3 is CASSLDGGGAEEQFF. The CDR3 DNA is TGTGCCAGCAGCTTGGACGGCGGGGGGGCCGAGGAGCAGTTCTTC. Together with reference TRBV5-4 and TRBJ2-1, the CDR3 gives the full variable domain: ETGVTQSPTHLIKTRGQQVTLRCSSQSGHNTVSWYQQALGQGPQFIFQYYREEENGRGNFPPRFSGLQFPNYSSELNVNALELDDSALYLCASSLDGGGAEEQFFGPGTRLTVL.

The chain recombines TRBV10-3 with TRBJ2-1, with 8 bases lining up with TRBD2. Losses at the gene ends were 3 bases for V and 7 bases for J; bases not matched to a gene: 5. The CDR3 has 14 residues. The V gene's germline CDR1 is ENHRY and CDR2 SYGVKD. This chain's CDR3 is CAISDSGSANEQFF. CDR3 bases: TGTGCCATCAGTGACAGCGGGAGTGCTAATGAGCAGTTCTTC.